The 15 T cell receptor beta chains reported below all come from one sample, sequenced in a study of cytomegalovirus exposure and HLA in healthy donors. In the PCR, 60 Vbeta and 13 Jbeta primers were used. Libraries were prepared by immunoSEQ multiplex PCR; TCRdb keeps only in-frame clonotypes and omits some of them. The sample has a few hundred thousand clones; about 75% are singletons. The sample comprised PBMCs. Receptors were obtained from a woman aged 30 to 39 in good health and CMV-seronegative.

The V call is TRBV6-5, the J call TRBJ1-1, with TRBD1 identical over 9 bases. Germline-derived CDR1 and CDR2 are MNHEY and SVGAGI. The CDR3 has 13 amino acids. Trimming removed 6 bases from V and 8 bases from J; junction bases left unmatched: 7. The CDR3 nucleotides read TGTGCCAGCAGCCCCGGGACAGGGTTGGAAGCTTTCTTT. Translated, it gives CASSPGTGLEAFF.

The chain uses TRBV6-6 and TRBJ2-5, with unresolved D. Trimming stripped 4 bases from V and 7 bases from J, with 10 bases between. Germline V gene lookup returns CDR1 MNHNY and CDR2 SVGAGI (reference sequence). The CDR3 is made up of 12 amino acids. CDR3 DNA sequence: TGTGCCAGCAGTTCAGGATCCGGGACCCAGTACTTC. Translation gives CASSSGSGTQYF.

This clone has a single count. The V call is TRBV5-4, the J call TRBJ2-1, with D maybe TRBD1 (5 bases). Germline assignment: CDR1 SGHNT and CDR2 YYREEE (reference sequence). Trimming shortened V by 0 bases and J by 0 bases, and 16 bases separated the two germline ends. The CDR3 contains 18 residues. This chain's CDR3 is CASSLVGVNRNSYNEQFF. In nucleotides, the CDR3 is TGTGCCAGCAGCTTGGTAGGGGTAAACCGGAACTCCTACAATGAGCAGTTCTTC.

The CDR3 sequence is CASSLAASNNEKLFF. In DNA form, the CDR3 reads TGCGCCAGCAGCTTGGCCGCCAGTAATAATGAAAAACTGTTTTTT. This chain joins TRBV5-1 and TRBJ1-4, with D uncertain. Germline values: CDR1 SGHRS, CDR2 YFSETQ. Trimming removed 0 bases from V and 4 bases from J, with 10 bases in between. The CDR3 has 15 amino acids. The full variable domain, its missing parts supplied by reference TRBV5-1 and TRBJ1-4, is KAGVTQTPRYLIKTRGQQVTLSCSPISGHRSVSWYQQTPGQGLQFLFEYFSETQRNKGNFPGRFSGRQFSNSRSEMNVSTLELGDSALYLCASSLAASNNEKLFFGSGTQLSVL.

V usage is TRBV6-6 and J usage is TRBJ1-1, with 11 bases matching TRBD1. The germline gives CDR1 MNHNY, CDR2 SVGAGI (reference sequence). With V trimmed by 6 bases and J by 4 bases, 4 bases remained unmatched. CDR3 size: 14 residues. The CDR3, as DNA: TGTGCCAGCAGCCAGGGACAGGGGGTCACTGAAGCTTTCTTT. It codes for CASSQGQGVTEAFF.

The rearrangement links TRBV18 to TRBJ2-1; D is ambiguous. Germline CDR1 is KGHSH and CDR2 is LQKENI. Trimming left V 1 base short and J 7 bases short, with 5 bases between. This CDR3 spans 12 amino acids. The CDR3 region has the DNA TGTGCCAGCTCACCACAAACTAATGAGCAGTTCTTC. It yields the protein CASSPQTNEQFF.

J is TRBJ1-2 and V is TRBV5-1; 10 bases agree with TRBD1. Germline V gene sequence: CDR1 SGHRS, CDR2 YFSETQ. The trim removed 4 bases at V and 4 bases at J, leaving 7 bases unmatched. The CDR3 totals 15 residues. This CDR3 reads CASSRQGAPIYGYTF. Written as DNA, the CDR3 is TGCGCCAGCAGCCGACAGGGGGCGCCGATCTATGGCTACACCTTC.

V and J are TRBV6-6 and TRBJ1-1, with 7 bases matching TRBD1. V lost 6 bases, J lost 7 bases, and 5 bases stayed unmatched. The CDR3 loop spans 12 amino acids. CDR1 and CDR2 (germline): MNHNY, SVGAGI (reference sequence). The CDR3 here is CASSKGALEAFF. As DNA, the CDR3 is TGTGCCAGCAGCAAGGGGGCCCTTGAAGCTTTCTTT.

The rearrangement joins TRBV11-3 to TRBJ2-7; possible D gene TRBD2, 6 bases. CDR1 is SGHNT, CDR2 YENEEA, per germline. V was trimmed by 6 bases and J by 3 bases, leaving 18 bases between them. This CDR3 comprises 15 residues. The CDR3 here is CASRPLGGDRYEQYF. The CDR3 nucleotides read TGTGCCAGCAGGCCATTGGGGGGAGACCGCTACGAGCAGTACTTC.

This chain links TRBV19 with TRBJ2-7; 9 bases are a match to TRBD1. V gave up 2 bases and J gave up 1 base; unmatched junction bases: 3. The CDR3 runs to 15 residues. From germline, CDR1 is LNHDA and CDR2 SQIVND (reference sequence). CDR3 region: CASSITGQGSYEQYF. Here the CDR3 DNA reads TGTGCCAGTAGTATAACGGGACAGGGATCCTACGAGCAGTACTTC.

The rearrangement links TRBV19 to TRBJ2-4; 9 nucleotides line up with TRBD2. Losses at the gene ends were 6 bases for V and 8 bases for J; bases not matched to a gene: 11. The CDR3 is made up of 15 amino acids. The germline gives CDR1 LNHDA, CDR2 SQIVND (reference sequence). CDR3 sequence reads: CASRHFSGGSHIQYF. The CDR3, as DNA: TGTGCCAGTAGGCACTTTAGCGGGGGCTCGCACATTCAGTACTTC.

The genes are TRBV6-4 and TRBJ2-1; 7 positions agree with TRBD2. The CDR3 length is 13 residues. V gave up 4 bases and J gave up 10 bases; unmatched junction bases: 7. The germline CDR1 and CDR2 sequences are MRHNA and SNTAGT. In DNA, the CDR3 is TGTGCCAGCAGTGTAGGGACTACGGGCGAGCAGTTCTTC. Its protein product is CASSVGTTGEQFF.

V gene TRBV9 combines with J gene TRBJ2-2; 9 bases are a match to TRBD2. The CDR3 loop spans 17 amino acids. The V gene end was trimmed by 0 bases and the J gene end by 6 bases; junction bases not matched to a gene: 9. CDR1 and CDR2 from the germline V gene are SGDLS and YYNGEE. The CDR3 DNA reads TGTGCCAGCAGCGTAGCAGGAGCGGGGGGCCCTCCCGGGGAGCTGTTTTTT. It codes for CASSVAGAGGPPGELFF.

The chain is built from TRBV2 and TRBJ2-2; TRBD1 aligns across 9 bases. The germline CDR1 and CDR2 sequences are SNHLY and FYNNEI. The CDR3 spans 15 residues. With 7 bases clipped from V and 7 bases from J, the junction kept 10 bases outside the gene matches. The DNA of the CDR3 is TGTGCCAGCACCTCACAGGGGGCGGAAGGCGGGGAGCTGTTTTTT. Its translation: CASTSQGAEGGELFF.

For the CDR3, the DNA is TGCGCCAGCAGCTGGAGGGGACAGGTCACGTATGGCTACACCTTC. Its protein is CASSWRGQVTYGYTF. The rearrangement uses TRBV5-1 and TRBJ1-2; 8 bases line up with TRBD1. Looked up from germline, CDR1 is SGHRS and CDR2 is YFSETQ. Trimming at V came to 3 bases and at J to 5 bases, leaving 9 bases not matched to a gene. The CDR3 is 15 amino acids. Full variable domain (missing parts from reference TRBV5-1 and TRBJ1-2): KAGVTQTPRYLIKTRGQQVTLSCSPISGHRSVSWYQQTPGQGLQFLFEYFSETQRNKGNFPGRFSGRQFSNSRSEMNVSTLELGDSALYLCASSWRGQVTYGYTFGSGTRLTVV.